The sequence of this T cell receptor beta chain was determined in a study of PD-L1 blockade in urothelial cancer. Profiled with immunoSEQ multiplex PCR; TCRdb holds only in-frame clones, not every one. The sample has about 110,000 clones, more than 85% seen once; the top ten hold approximately 3.8%. The time point was: peripheral blood 6 weeks after treatment start. There are 12 residues in the CDR3. Germline V gene lookup returns CDR1 GTSNPN and CDR2 SVGIG (reference sequence). Trimming removed 3 bases at V and 4 bases at J, with 7 bases between. The source material was PBMCs, sampled around atezolizumab (anti-PD-L1) treatment. The chain couples TRBV30 to TRBJ1-3; D is unclear. The clonotype originates from a man between 60 and 70 years old with urothelial cancer. The CDR3 protein is CAWRAFGNTIYF. CDR3 nucleotide sequence: TGTGCCTGGAGAGCATTCGGAAACACCATATATTTT.